These T cell receptor beta chains were read from a single sample in a study of blood T cell repertoires in COVID-19. Using immunoSEQ multiplex PCR, the repertoire was profiled, and TCRdb retains in-frame clones only, with some absent. Among roughly 190,000 clones listed, about nine tenths were seen once. Material for sequencing was peripheral blood. These receptors were collected from an older woman with COVID-19, enrolled during active disease. Each CDR3 is given with its conserved first and last residue. D genes are given only for firm matches. The size field is filled for only some rows; it gives once, few, many or a size class.

clone_size | j_call | d_call | v_call | cdr3_nt | cdr3_aa
. | TRBJ1-1 | TRBD1 | TRBV7-9 | TGTGCCAGCAGCAGGGACAGGTTGAACACTGAAGCTTTCTTT | CASSRDRLNTEAFF
. | TRBJ2-5 | . | TRBV18 | TGTGCCAGCTCACCTACAGGCGGACAAGAGACCCAGTACTTC | CASSPTGGQETQYF
. | TRBJ2-5 | TRBD1 | TRBV7-9 | TGTGCCAGCAGCTTAGCCCAGGGGGCGCGGGAGACCCAGTACTTC | CASSLAQGARETQYF
. | TRBJ1-5 | . | TRBV9 | TGTGCCAGCAGCATAAGACCCGAGGGCAATCAGCCCCAGCATTTT | CASSIRPEGNQPQHF
. | TRBJ2-3 | . | TRBV4-3 | TGCGCCAGCAGCCAATTACCCCCGCCCACTAGCTCAGATACGCAGTATTTT | CASSQLPPPTSSDTQYF
few | TRBJ2-7 | TRBD2 | TRBV19 | TGTGCCAGTAGTCCCCTGACTAGCGGGAGCTCCTACGAGCAGTACTTC | CASSPLTSGSSYEQYF
. | TRBJ2-2 | TRBD1 | TRBV10-1 | TGCGCCAGCAGTGAGTTTCGGACAGGGACCAACACCGGGGAGCTGTTTTTT | CASSEFRTGTNTGELFF
. | TRBJ2-1 | TRBD2 | TRBV4-2 | TGTGCCAGCAGCCAAGAGGCTAGCGGGACCTACAATGAGCAGTTCTTC | CASSQEASGTYNEQFF
. | TRBJ2-7 | . | TRBV14 | TGTGCCAGCAGCACCCATACCCCCGTCCAGTCAGGGCAGTACTTC | CASSTHTPVQSGQYF
. | TRBJ1-2 | . | TRBV4-2 | TGTGCCAGCAGCCGACCTGACATTTTTGGAGGCTATGGCTACACCTTC | CASSRPDIFGGYGYTF
. | TRBJ2-7 | TRBD1 | TRBV11-3 | TGTGCCAGCAGCTTCTCGGGACAGGGCCTCTACGAGCAGTACTTC | CASSFSGQGLYEQYF
. | TRBJ2-6 | TRBD1 | TRBV28 | TGTGCCAGCAGCGGGGACAGGGGTCCCTCTGGGGCCAACGTCCTGACTTTC | CASSGDRGPSGANVLTF
medium-sized | TRBJ1-2 | TRBD1 | TRBV29-1 | TGCAGCGTAGAGAGAAAGGACAGGGCAAACTATGGCTACACCTTC | CSVERKDRANYGYTF
once | TRBJ1-1 | . | TRBV11-3 | TGTGCCAGCAGCCGCCGGGGTGGGAACACTGAAGCTTTCTTT | CASSRRGGNTEAFF
few | TRBJ2-7 | . | TRBV6-6 | TGTGCCAGCAGTTACTCCTTCGGGAGAGGCGACGAGCAGTACTTC | CASSYSFGRGDEQYF
once | TRBJ2-7 | . | TRBV24-1 | TGTGCCACCAGTGACCCCCAACAGGCCTACGAGCAGTACTTC | CATSDPQQAYEQYF
. | TRBJ1-1 | TRBD1 | TRBV10-3 | TGTGCCATCAGCCGGGGACAGCTGAACACTGAAGCTTTCTTT | CAISRGQLNTEAFF
. | TRBJ2-1 | TRBD2 | TRBV10-3 | TGTGCCATCCGGCTAGCGGGAGTTCCGGAGCAGTTCTTC | CAIRLAGVPEQFF
. | TRBJ2-7 | TRBD2 | TRBV25-1 | TGTGCCAGCAGTGAACGAGCTAGCGGGAACTACGAGCAGTACTTC | CASSERASGNYEQYF
once | TRBJ1-5 | TRBD1 | TRBV6-5 | TGTGCCAGCAGTTACAGACAGGGTTATATTTATCAGCCCCAGCATTTT | CASSYRQGYIYQPQHF
. | TRBJ1-1 | TRBD1 | TRBV6-2/TRBV6-3 | TGTGCCAGCAGTTACTCGAAGTCTCCAGGGGGATTCGCTTTCTTT | CASSYSKSPGGFAFF
. | TRBJ2-1 | . | TRBV7-2 | TGTGCCAGCAGCTCCCCCGGGGGAGGGGGCTACAATGAGCAGTTCTTC | CASSSPGGGGYNEQFF
. | TRBJ2-7 | . | TRBV9 | TGTGCCAGCAGCACCGGGACTCACCGCCTGGGCGAGCAGTACTTC | CASSTGTHRLGEQYF
. | TRBJ2-3 | TRBD2 | TRBV6-6 | TGTGCCAGCAGTACTCTAGCGGGAGCGGATACGCAGTATTTT | CASSTLAGADTQYF
. | TRBJ1-1 | . | TRBV28 | TGTGCCAGCAGCCTCCCCACTGAAGCTTTCTTT | CASSLPTEAFF
. | TRBJ1-5 | TRBD1 | TRBV2 | TGTGCCAGCAGAAAGGGACAGGGGGAGGTTAATCAGCCCCAGCATTTT | CASRKGQGEVNQPQHF
. | TRBJ2-5 | . | TRBV24-1 | TGTGCCACCAGTGACCCCACTCCGGGGTACCAAGAGACCCAGTACTTC | CATSDPTPGYQETQYF
. | TRBJ1-6 | TRBD1 | TRBV5-1 | TGCGCCAGCAGCGGTAGGACAGGGGGCGCCGATTCACCCCTCCACTTT | CASSGRTGGADSPLHF
. | TRBJ2-5 | . | TRBV7-9 | TGTGCCAGCAGCTTAGCACGGCAGACTAAAGAGACCCAGTACTTC | CASSLARQTKETQYF
few | TRBJ2-3 | TRBD2 | TRBV6-4 | TGTGCCAGCAGCCACGGCACTAGCGAGCCGTCGGATACGCAGTATTTT | CASSHGTSEPSDTQYF
. | TRBJ2-7 | . | TRBV3-1/TRBV3-2 | TGTGCCAGCAGACAGGGCCCTACCTCCTACGAGCAGTACTTC | CASRQGPTSYEQYF
. | TRBJ1-1 | TRBD1 | TRBV25-1 | TGTGCCAGCAGTGAAACAGGGGGTTATACTGAAGCTTTCTTT | CASSETGGYTEAFF
. | TRBJ2-7 | . | TRBV9 | TGTGCCAGCAGCGTAGCCAGCTCCTACGAGCAGTACTTC | CASSVASSYEQYF
. | TRBJ1-4 | . | TRBV27 | TGTGCCACCAAGACTCAAGCCCATGAAAAACTGTTTTTT | CATKTQAHEKLFF
. | TRBJ1-5 | . | TRBV30 | TGTGCCTGGAGTCCAACCCGGAGCGGGAGGTTCTATAGCAATCAGCCCCAGCATTTT | CAWSPTRSGRFYSNQPQHF
once | TRBJ2-7 | TRBD2 | TRBV13 | TGTGCCAGCAGCTTAACCGGGACTAGCGGTTACGAGCAGTACTTC | CASSLTGTSGYEQYF
. | TRBJ1-5 | TRBD1 | TRBV7-2 | TGTGCCAGCAGCCCGAGGGACAGGGCTCAGCCCCAGCATTTT | CASSPRDRAQPQHF
. | TRBJ2-7 | TRBD2 | TRBV24-1 | TGTGCCACCAGTGATCCAGGGACTAGCGGGAGGGGCGAGCAGTACTTC | CATSDPGTSGRGEQYF
. | TRBJ1-4 | TRBD1 | TRBV4-2 | TGTGCCAGCAGCCAAGGGACAGGGGTTGAAAAACTGTTTTTT | CASSQGTGVEKLFF
. | TRBJ2-7 | TRBD2 | TRBV10-3 | TGTGCCATCAGTGAGTCGGCTAGCGGGGCCTACGAGCAGTACTTC | CAISESASGAYEQYF
. | TRBJ2-7 | TRBD2 | TRBV6-1 | TGTGCCAGCAGTGAAGGTCTAACCGGGACTAGCGGGAGGGCCTACGAGCAGTACTTC | CASSEGLTGTSGRAYEQYF
few | TRBJ2-1 | TRBD2 | TRBV7-9 | TGTGCCAGCAGCCAAGGACTAGCGTGGGAGCAGTTCTTC | CASSQGLAWEQFF
. | TRBJ1-2 | TRBD1 | TRBV10-3 | TGTGCCATCAGTCCCCCCCAGGGGGCGAATAACTATGGCTACACCTTC | CAISPPQGANNYGYTF
once | TRBJ1-2 | . | TRBV19 | TGTGCCAGTAGTGTGGTACGGGGAGGCTACACCTTC | CASSVVRGGYTF
. | TRBJ2-1 | . | TRBV19 | TGTGCCAGTAGTATTCCTCCCGGGAAGCTTTCCTACAATGAGCAGTTCTTC | CASSIPPGKLSYNEQFF
once | TRBJ2-1 | . | TRBV19 | TGTGCCAGTATGGCCACTATCGGGAGTAGAAATGAGCAGTTCTTC | CASMATIGSRNEQFF
. | TRBJ2-7 | TRBD2 | TRBV9 | TGTGCCAGCAGCGTAGGAGAAGGGTCTAGCGGGAGGGTTGGCGAGCAGTACTTC | CASSVGEGSSGRVGEQYF
. | TRBJ2-7 | TRBD2 | TRBV29-1 | TGCAGCGTGGAAGGACTAGCGGGGTCCTACGAGCAGTACTTC | CSVEGLAGSYEQYF
. | TRBJ2-7 | TRBD2 | TRBV19 | TGTGCCAGTAGTATAGATCTACTAGCGGGAGCCCTTATGGAGCAGTACTTC | CASSIDLLAGALMEQYF
. | TRBJ2-3 | TRBD2 | TRBV15 | TGTGCCACCAGCAGTCCCCCCGTGGGGGGACTAGCGACAGATACGCAGTATTTT | CATSSPPVGGLATDTQYF
. | TRBJ1-2 | TRBD1 | TRBV25-1 | TGTGCCAGCAGTGAATGTACAGGGGGCGCCTGTGGCTACACCTTC | CASSECTGGACGYTF
. | TRBJ2-3 | . | TRBV10-3 | TGTGCCATCAGTGAGATAGCTAAGTATGCGCAGTATTTT | CAISEIAKYAQYF
. | TRBJ1-3 | . | TRBV18 | TGTGCCAGCTCACCAGCCGCGGGGCCCGGAAACACCATATATTTT | CASSPAAGPGNTIYF
. | TRBJ2-7 | TRBD2 | TRBV18 | TGTGCCAGCTCGCCACTAGCGGTGAGCTCCTACGAGCAGTACTTC | CASSPLAVSSYEQYF